This T cell receptor beta chain is from a study of blood T cells in healthy people across ages. A second 7 to 11 cycle PCR used barcoded and J-beta primers. One entry per CDR3 protein, called by TCRdb with MiXCR from the 5' RACE reads. The sample carries hundreds of thousands of distinct CDR3 sequences, about 42% recorded once. The CDR3 has 15 residues. CDR1 and CDR2 (germline): LGHNA, YSLEER. Trimming removed 1 base at V and 4 bases at J, with 13 bases between. On this clonotype: Its antigen is unknown.

Study-wide results and caveats: Estimated diversity across one million T cells was deemed an underestimate.

Sample: blood. This chain uses TRBV4-3 with TRBJ2-5, with D possibly TRBD1 on 5 matching bases. The clonotype originates from a man aged 55 to 70 in good health. The CDR3 spells CASSQGSQGRETQYF. The CDR3, as DNA: TGCGCCAGCAGCCAAGGTTCCCAGGGAAGAGAGACCCAGTACTTC.